The rows below give T cell receptor beta chains drawn from one sample of a study of siplizumab effects on memory and regulatory T cells. The table came from immunoSEQ multiplex PCR; TCRdb's copy has only in-frame clones and leaves some out. The sample includes about 100,000 clones, 93% seen only once; the top ten take approximately 0.62%. The sample taken for sequencing was Tregs sorted from blood. The receptors were gathered from a human donor in good health. Each CDR3 is given with its conserved first and last residue. The D gene is left open where the match is weak. Clone size, where shown, is once, few, many, or a class for clones that have expanded.

NA,TRBJ2-1,TRBV11-3,TRBD2,TGTGCCAGCAGTTGGCGTGGCGGGGGGCGCAAATACAATGAGCAGTTCTTC,CASSWRGGGRKYNEQFF
NA,TRBJ1-6,TRBV19,NA,TGTGCCAGTAGAATACGGGGCCCTCAGTCCTATAATTCACCCCTCCACTTT,CASRIRGPQSYNSPLHF
NA,TRBJ1-3,TRBV29-1,NA,TGCAGCGTTGCCGTGAGCTCTGGAAACACCATATATTTT,CSVAVSSGNTIYF
NA,TRBJ1-2,TRBV11-3,TRBD1,TGTGCCAGCAGCTTAAGGGGGCCAAACTATGGCTACACCTTC,CASSLRGPNYGYTF
NA,TRBJ2-2,TRBV7-2,TRBD1,TGTGCCAGCAGCTTGATAAGGGGGCGAGCCGGGGAGCTGTTTTTT,CASSLIRGRAGELFF
NA,TRBJ1-1,TRBV6-6,NA,TGTGCCAGCAGTGGAAAGGGGGGAGGGGACACTGAAGCTTTCTTT,CASSGKGGGDTEAFF
NA,TRBJ2-1,TRBV5-1,NA,TGCGCCAGCAGCTTGGTTGGGGGCTGGGATGAGCAGTTCTTC,CASSLVGGWDEQFF
NA,TRBJ2-1,TRBV5-4,NA,TGTGCCAGCAGCCCGCAGGTATTCGATGAGCAGTTCTTC,CASSPQVFDEQFF
NA,TRBJ1-6,TRBV10-1,NA,TGCGCCAGCAGGGTCAATTCACCCCTCCACTTT,CASRVNSPLHF
NA,TRBJ2-1,TRBV21-1,NA,TGTGCCAGCGGGACAGGGAGTTTCGAGCAGTTCTTC,CASGTGSFEQFF
NA,TRBJ1-2,TRBV5-1,NA,TGCGCCAGCAGCTTGGAAACAGGTCGGGACTATGGCTACACCTTC,CASSLETGRDYGYTF
NA,TRBJ1-1,TRBV5-1,NA,TGCGCCAGCAGCCCGCAGGGATCAGCCCGCACTGAAGCTTTCTTT,CASSPQGSARTEAFF
NA,TRBJ2-3,TRBV9,TRBD1,TGTGCCAGCAGCGTAAGAGACAGGGGGTCCGTGACCCATACGCAGTATTTT,CASSVRDRGSVTHTQYF
NA,TRBJ1-2,TRBV5-1,NA,TGCGCCAGCAGCTTGGGCATATATGGCTACACCTTC,CASSLGIYGYTF
NA,TRBJ1-4,TRBV4-1,NA,TGCGCCAGCAGCCAAGTCGGGGGTCGGGAAAAACTGTTTTTT,CASSQVGGREKLFF
once,TRBJ2-1,TRBV7-2,TRBD2,TGTGCCAGCAGCGTAAGAACCATAGCGGGAGGGCTGTACAATGAGCAGTTCTTC,CASSVRTIAGGLYNEQFF
NA,TRBJ2-5,TRBV9,NA,TGTGCCAGCAGCGCACGTTCTGGACCCCAAGAGACCCAGTACTTC,CASSARSGPQETQYF
NA,TRBJ2-7,TRBV7-8,TRBD1,TGTGCCAGCAGCTTAGTGGGGAAAGAGACAGGGACCTACGAGCAGTACTTC,CASSLVGKETGTYEQYF
NA,TRBJ1-5,TRBV12-5,NA,TGTGCTAGTGGTTTGGAGGAAGAACAGCCCCAGCATTTT,CASGLEEEQPQHF
NA,TRBJ2-1,TRBV19,TRBD2,TGTGCCAGTATGGGGGGGACTAGCGGGAATCATGAGCAGTTCTTC,CASMGGTSGNHEQFF
once,TRBJ2-7,TRBV30,NA,TGTGCCTGGGGCCGAGGGGAAGACTACGAGCAGTACTTC,CAWGRGEDYEQYF
NA,TRBJ1-2,TRBV25-1,TRBD1,TGTGCCAGCAGTGAAGCCGGGACAGGGCTCCCTGGCTACACCTTC,CASSEAGTGLPGYTF
NA,TRBJ2-1,TRBV10-3,TRBD1,TGTGCCATCAGTGACACAGGGGCGAAGAAGCAGTTCTTC,CAISDTGAKKQFF
NA,TRBJ1-5,TRBV6-1,TRBD1,TGTGCCAGCAGAACAGGGGCTGTTCAGCCCCAGCATTTT,CASRTGAVQPQHF
NA,TRBJ1-5,TRBV19,NA,TGTGCCAGTAGTATTGGAGGCCGGGGGCCCCAGCATTTT,CASSIGGRGPQHF
NA,TRBJ2-1,TRBV27,TRBD2,TGTGCCAGCAGTCCCCGCCTTACTAGCGGGATCTATGAGCAGTTCTTC,CASSPRLTSGIYEQFF
NA,TRBJ2-2,TRBV14,NA,TGTGCCAGCAGCCCCTCGGACACCGGGGAGCTGTTTTTT,CASSPSDTGELFF
NA,TRBJ1-2,TRBV27,TRBD1,TGTGCCAGCAGTTTAGGGACAGGGGGCGCAAGGCGTGGCTACACCTTC,CASSLGTGGARRGYTF
NA,TRBJ1-2,TRBV6-5,NA,TGTGCCAGCAGCCCAACTCAGGGGAGGGGCGGCTACACCTTC,CASSPTQGRGGYTF
NA,TRBJ2-3,TRBV5-4,TRBD2,TGTGCCAGCAGCTTGGCTAGCGGGAGGACAGATACGCAGTATTTT,CASSLASGRTDTQYF
NA,TRBJ2-7,TRBV9,TRBD2,TGTGCCAGCAGCGCCCGACCTAGCGGGAGTGGAGAGCAGTACTTC,CASSARPSGSGEQYF
NA,TRBJ1-2,TRBV7-9,NA,TGTGCCAGCAACCCCCAGGCAGGGGGCTACACCTTC,CASNPQAGGYTF
NA,TRBJ2-5,TRBV7-9,NA,TGTGCCAGCAGCTTATTGAGTAATAGTCCCCAAGAGACCCAGTACTTC,CASSLLSNSPQETQYF
NA,TRBJ2-3,TRBV30,TRBD2,TGTGCCTGGAGTGGGACTAGCGGGACCACAGATACGCAGTATTTT,CAWSGTSGTTDTQYF
NA,TRBJ1-2,TRBV5-1,NA,TGCGCCAGCAGCTTGGATTTTACGGCAGGGAGGAAGAACGGCTACACCTTC,CASSLDFTAGRKNGYTF
NA,TRBJ1-5,TRBV21-1,NA,TGTGCCAGCAGCAAAAGACAGGGGGCGCAAGGTCAGCCCCAGCATTTT,CASSKRQGAQGQPQHF
NA,TRBJ2-7,TRBV29-1,NA,TGCAGCGTTGGGAGGACAGCGTACGAGCAGTACTTC,CSVGRTAYEQYF
NA,TRBJ2-1,TRBV5-8,TRBD2,TGTGCCAGCAGCGGGGGGGACTGGAATGAGCAGTTCTTC,CASSGGDWNEQFF
NA,TRBJ1-3,TRBV6-6,NA,TGTGCCAGCAGTTACTCGACCGGAAACACCATATATTTT,CASSYSTGNTIYF
NA,TRBJ1-1,TRBV29-1,NA,TGCAGCGTTGTCGCGGGGGCTGAAGCTTTCTTT,CSVVAGAEAFF
NA,TRBJ1-3,TRBV4-2,NA,TGTGCCAGCAGCCAAGTCCAAGGATCTGGAAACACCATATATTTT,CASSQVQGSGNTIYF
NA,TRBJ2-3,TRBV6-5,NA,TGTGCCAGCAGTACACTTCAGGGGGATACGCAGTATTTT,CASSTLQGDTQYF
NA,TRBJ2-3,TRBV5-1,NA,TGCGCCAGCAGCCCGGGGCTAGATACGCAGTATTTT,CASSPGLDTQYF
NA,TRBJ1-1,TRBV11-2,NA,TGTGCCAGCAGCTTAGGGCAGATGAACACTGAAGCTTTCTTT,CASSLGQMNTEAFF
NA,TRBJ2-4,TRBV30,NA,TGTGCCTGGAGGGTGGCCAAAAACATTCAGTACTTC,CAWRVAKNIQYF
once,TRBJ2-3,TRBV27,TRBD2,TGTGCCAGCAGCATAAAAACTAGCGGGAGAGGTTCAGATACGCAGTATTTT,CASSIKTSGRGSDTQYF
NA,TRBJ2-1,TRBV19,TRBD2,TGTGCCAGTAGTCTTGCGGGAGCCAATAAGCAGTTCTTC,CASSLAGANKQFF
NA,TRBJ2-1,TRBV30,NA,TGTGCCTGGAGAAGCGGGTTTTCAGACAATGAGCAGTTCTTC,CAWRSGFSDNEQFF
NA,TRBJ1-1,TRBV19,NA,TGTGCCAGTAGTATTGCCACGTCGAACACTGAAGCTTTCTTT,CASSIATSNTEAFF
NA,TRBJ2-7,TRBV11-2,NA,TGTGCCAGCAGCCAACCGGGACTCTCAAATCGTGAGCAGTACTTC,CASSQPGLSNREQYF
NA,TRBJ2-7,TRBV18,NA,TGTGCCAGCTCACCACTGGCAACCGGGACATCGGACCACGAGCAGTACTTC,CASSPLATGTSDHEQYF
NA,TRBJ2-7,TRBV10-3,NA,TGTGCCATCAGTGAGGCAGGCTCCTACGAGCAGTACTTC,CAISEAGSYEQYF
NA,TRBJ2-1,TRBV5-1,TRBD1,TGCGCCAGCAGCTTAACGACAGGGTGGGATGAGCAGTTCTTC,CASSLTTGWDEQFF
NA,TRBJ2-1,TRBV7-9,NA,TGTGCCAGCAGCTCGCTGGGGGGAACCTACAATGAGCAGTTCTTC,CASSSLGGTYNEQFF
NA,TRBJ2-5,TRBV7-3,NA,TGTGCCAGCAGCGGTGGGACGCAAGAGACCCAGTACTTC,CASSGGTQETQYF
NA,TRBJ2-7,TRBV6-5,TRBD2,TGTGCCAGCAGTCGCGGGGGGATCTCCTACGAGCAGTACTTC,CASSRGGISYEQYF
NA,TRBJ1-1,TRBV30,NA,TGTGCCTGGAGTGCCTTGGGGGATAGAGCTGAAGCTTTCTTT,CAWSALGDRAEAFF
NA,TRBJ2-4,TRBV9,TRBD1,TGTGCCAGCAGCCCCCGACAGGGAAGTGGAAACATTCAGTACTTC,CASSPRQGSGNIQYF
once,TRBJ1-2,TRBV7-9,TRBD1,TGTGCCAGCAGCAAGACAGGGCCGGGGGGCTACACCTTC,CASSKTGPGGYTF